Sequencing of this T cell receptor beta chain was carried out in a study of cytomegalovirus exposure and HLA in healthy donors. These donors counted as nominally healthy when sampled, but unrecorded immune exposures were likely. The PCR made use of 60 Vbeta and 13 Jbeta primers. Assay used: immunoSEQ multiplex PCR; TCRdb lists only in-frame clones, some missing. The table lists roughly 74,000 clones, 60% to 85% of them singletons. Trimming left V 1 base short and J 1 base short, with 10 bases between. CDR3 length: 15 amino acids. Germline CDR1 is MGHRA and CDR2 is YSYEKL. The sequenced material came from PBMCs. The rearrangement uses TRBV4-1 and TRBJ1-2; D is undetermined. This clonotype was obtained from a man in his forties or fifties in good health and CMV-seronegative. The CDR3 region has the DNA TGCGCCAGCAGCCAAGCAGCCGGAGATAACTATGGCTACACCTTC. Residues: CASSQAAGDNYGYTF.